Listed here is a single T cell receptor beta chain. Its matching antigen is unknown. It was with 60 Vbeta and 13 Jbeta primers that the PCR ran. In the authors' workflow: It was a later analysis that counted some 80 million unique TCR beta chains, of which approximately 11 million were shared. Some clones are missing from TCRdb's copy, which holds only in-frame ones; the method was immunoSEQ multiplex PCR. V and J calls and clone size are given by that table; D and trimming were obtained from the DNA. The repertoire consists of 130,000 to 150,000 clones, with approximately 83% occurring once and the leading ten covering 1.5% to 2%. This sample was included in a study of cytomegalovirus exposure and HLA in healthy donors. Study-level background: A previous analysis identified approximately 120 million unique TCR beta sequences derived from 180 million or so T cells. Study-wide findings and caveats: A later analysis reported that several of the most significant clusters appeared to be linked to common viral pathogens, among them Epstein-Barr virus. In a later analysis, a genetic analysis reported fewer productive-TCR N-insertions in an Asian-associated ancestry cluster than the cohort average.

Trimming pared 8 bases from V and 5 bases from J, leaving 16 bases between. This CDR3 is 14 amino acids long. Germline V CDR1 and CDR2: SNHLY, FYNNEI. J is TRBJ2-1 and V is TRBV2, with no clear D. The receptor was derived from a middle-aged woman in good health and CMV-seronegative. Sample: PBMCs. The CDR3 DNA is TGTGCCAGCGCGTATAACGTCCGGGACAATGAGCAGTTCTTC. Protein product: CASAYNVRDNEQFF.